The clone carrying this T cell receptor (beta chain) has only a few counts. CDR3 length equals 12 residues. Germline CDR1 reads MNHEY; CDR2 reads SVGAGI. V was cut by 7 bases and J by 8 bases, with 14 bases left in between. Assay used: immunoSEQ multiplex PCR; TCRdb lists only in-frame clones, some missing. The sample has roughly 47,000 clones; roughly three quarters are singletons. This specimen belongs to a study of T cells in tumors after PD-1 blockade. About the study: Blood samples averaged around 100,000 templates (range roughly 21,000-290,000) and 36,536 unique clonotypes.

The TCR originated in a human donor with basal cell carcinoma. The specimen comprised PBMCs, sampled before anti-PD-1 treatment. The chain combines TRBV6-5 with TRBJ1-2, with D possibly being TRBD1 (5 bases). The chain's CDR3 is CASMGGGWGYTF. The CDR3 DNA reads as TGTGCCAGCATGGGCGGGGGTTGGGGCTACACCTTC.